Shown below are 23 T cell receptor beta chains from a single sample sequenced in a study of Graves' ophthalmopathy and Graves' hyperthyroidism (dated by TCRdb to 2017 to 2018). The sequencer listed for this sample is Illumina HiSeq 2000. For repertoire sequencing, TCR beta CDR3 regions were amplified from RNA transcripts. A first-round RT-PCR used HTBI primers with the Qiagen OneStep RT-PCR kit, followed by a second-round multiplex PCR, size selection and purification. TCRdb passed the public sequencing reads through fastp at Q25 and MiXCR, retaining productive beta sequences. Identical CDR3 proteins give one entry, which carries the most common genes and DNA. This sample is represented by 240,000 or so distinct CDR3 sequences; around 45% of them were singletons. Around half of the sample is held by the ten biggest clonotypes. Sequencing was done on a sample of peripheral blood. The receptor source for this set is an adult man with Graves' ophthalmopathy.

The chain is built from TRBV7-2 and TRBJ1-5; 8 positions match TRBD1. Unmatched junction bases numbered 6, after V lost 1 base and J lost 7 bases. Per the germline V gene, CDR1 is SGHTA and CDR2 is FQGNSA. The CDR3 is 15 amino acids. The CDR3 spells CASSLGTGKGQPQHF. The CDR3 region has the DNA TGTGCCAGCAGCTTAGGGACAGGGAAAGGACAGCCCCAGCATTTT.

The rearrangement uses TRBV24-1 and TRBJ2-7; 11 bases line up with TRBD2. This CDR3 is 15 amino acids long. The V and J ends lost 9 bases and 2 bases, in that order; junction bases with no gene match: 8. Germline-derived CDR1 and CDR2 are KGHDR and SFDVKD. The CDR3 protein is CATDGGTSGTYEQYF. In DNA form, the CDR3 reads TGTGCCACCGACGGGGGGACTAGCGGTACCTACGAGCAGTACTTC.

The chain employs TRBV20-1 and TRBJ1-1; D may be TRBD1 (6 bases). This CDR3 is 12 amino acids long. The germline V gene has CDR1 DFQATT and CDR2 SNEGSKA (reference sequence). V was pared by 2 bases and J by 4 bases, with 8 bases between. DNA of the CDR3: TGCAGTGCTAGATCAGGGGCCACTGAAGCTTTCTTT. It specifies CSARSGATEAFF.

V gene TRBV3-1 combines with J gene TRBJ1-4, with a tentative D call TRBD1 (5 bases). The length of the CDR3 is 16 residues. In germline, CDR1 is LGHDT, CDR2 YNNKEL (reference sequence). The V end was cut by 4 bases, the J end by 7 bases, with 19 bases between. In DNA, the CDR3 is TGTGCCAGCAGCCCATCGCTAGGGGCAGGGCGTGAAAAACTGTTTTTT. Its translation: CASSPSLGAGREKLFF.

The chain combines TRBV10-3 with TRBJ2-3, with D perhaps TRBD1 or TRBD2 (6 bases each). V shed 2 bases and J shed 4 bases, with 19 bases lying between them. This CDR3 spans 17 amino acids. The germline CDR1 and CDR2 sequences are ENHRY and SYGVKD. The CDR3 nucleotides read TGTGCCATCAGTGAGATTATTAGCGGTGGGGGCGCAGATACGCAGTATTTT. It translates to CAISEIISGGGADTQYF.

The chain recombines TRBV2 with TRBJ2-2; D perhaps matches TRBD1 (7 bases). V was trimmed by 5 bases and J by 7 bases, leaving 29 bases between them. Germline V gene data show CDR1 as SNHLY and CDR2 as FYNNEI. The CDR3 is 19 amino acids. CDR3 DNA sequence: TGTGCCAGCAGTTTAGCGGACCCGCTCCCGACAGGGTCAAACGGGGAGCTGTTTTTT. Protein product: CASSLADPLPTGSNGELFF. The variable domain in full, with the rest retrieved from reference TRBV2 and TRBJ2-2, is EPEVTQTPSHQVTQMGQEVILRCVPISNHLYFYWYRQILGQKVEFLVSFYNNEISEKSEIFDDQFSVERPDGSNFTLKIRSTKLEDSAMYFCASSLADPLPTGSNGELFFGEGSRLTVL.

This clonotype was seen at least ten times. One junction end disagrees with the germline gene, perhaps due to a read error. V is TRBV7-9 and J is TRBJ2-5; D gene unclear. The CDR3 extends over 13 amino acids. Germline V gene lookup returns CDR1 SEHNR and CDR2 FQNEAQ (reference sequence). CDR3 nucleotide sequence: TGCGCCAGCAGTCTAGTGGGGCAAGAGACCCAGTACTTC. Protein: CASSLVGQETQYF.

The J gene is TRBJ1-6, the V gene TRBV12-3 or TRBV12-4; 7 bases are shared with TRBD1. CDR3 length: 16 amino acids. V trimming: 6 bases; J trimming: 6 bases; junction bases outside the gene matches: 11. In DNA form, the CDR3 reads TGTGCCAGCAGCCCTTCGGGACAGTTACTTAATTCACCCCTCCACTTT. It is translated as CASSPSGQLLNSPLHF.

The rearrangement uses TRBV20-1 and TRBJ2-5; D not resolved. V was cut by 1 base and J by 10 bases, with 22 bases left in between. Germline V gene data show CDR1 as DFQATT and CDR2 as SNEGSKA (reference sequence). The CDR3 consists of 15 residues. The CDR3 region has the DNA TGCAGTGCTAGAGCCCCACCGCCGGTCAATTGGGACCAGTACTTC. It codes for CSARAPPPVNWDQYF.

This clonotype has just a few counts. The V call is TRBV2, the J call TRBJ1-2, with 9 bases matching TRBD1. Germline trimming cut 5 bases from V and 7 bases from J; bases unmatched to any gene: 11. CDR1 is SNHLY and CDR2 is FYNNEI in the germline V gene. This CDR3 has 15 amino acids. For the CDR3, the DNA is TGTGCCAGCAGTCCTAGCGGACAGGGGTTCGGTGGCTACACCTTC. Residues: CASSPSGQGFGGYTF.

The rearrangement links TRBV29-1 to TRBJ1-2; D is uncertain. The CDR3 is 14 amino acids. Germline-derived CDR1 and CDR2 are SQVTM and ANQGSEA. Trimming shortened V by 6 bases and J by 0 bases, and 14 bases separated the two germline ends. The CDR3 is CSVRVSGSNYGYTF. The CDR3 DNA reads TGCAGCGTAAGGGTCTCTGGATCTAACTATGGCTACACCTTC. Full variable domain (rest looked up from reference TRBV29-1 and TRBJ1-2): SAVISQKPSRDICQRGTSLTIQCQVDSQVTMMFWYRQQPGQSLTLIATANQGSEATYESGFVIDKFPISRPNLTFSTLTVSNMSPEDSSIYLCSVRVSGSNYGYTFGSGTRLTVV.

V is TRBV25-1 and J is TRBJ2-7; no reliable D call. There are 14 residues in the CDR3. V was cut by 3 bases and J by 4 bases, with 13 bases left in between. From germline, CDR1 is MGHDK and CDR2 SYGVNS. CDR3 loop: CASSERNTQYEQYF. Here the CDR3 DNA reads TGTGCCAGCAGTGAGCGAAACACTCAATACGAGCAGTACTTC.

The genes are TRBV20-1 and TRBJ1-6; a weak D match, TRBD1 (5 bases). V shed 6 bases and J shed 9 bases, with 18 bases lying between them. Germline CDR1 reads DFQATT; CDR2 reads SNEGSKA (reference sequence). CDR3 length: 14 residues. The CDR3 region is CSARPGLWGSPLHF. CDR3 in DNA: TGCAGTGCGCGTCCGGGACTCTGGGGTTCACCCCTCCACTTT.

The CDR3: CASKQKGAPLLTF. The CDR3 DNA is TGTGCCAGCAAGCAGAAGGGGGCCCCGCTCCTGACTTTC. The gene calls are TRBV7-9 and TRBJ2-6; 7 bases map to TRBD1. The CDR3 contains 13 residues. Losses at the gene ends were 7 bases for V and 14 bases for J; bases not matched to a gene: 11. Per germline, CDR1 SEHNR and CDR2 FQNEAQ (reference sequence). The whole variable domain, filled in from reference TRBV7-9 and TRBJ2-6, reads DTGVSQNPRHKITKRGQNVTFRCDPISEHNRLYWYRQTLGQGPEFLTYFQNEAQLEKSRLLSDRFSAERPKGSFSTLEIQRTEQGDSAMYLCASKQKGAPLLTFGAGSRLTVL.

The table lists this clonotype with a few counts. V usage is TRBV24-1 and J usage is TRBJ1-2, with no clear D. The CDR3 contains 14 residues. The V end was cut by 0 bases, the J end by 2 bases, with 6 bases between. Germline lookup yields CDR1 KGHDR and CDR2 SFDVKD. CDR3 nucleotide sequence: TGTGCCACCAGTGATTTGGGGCGGAACTATGGCTACACCTTC. Translation: CATSDLGRNYGYTF.

A remark on this clonotype: At one of its ends the junction is not consistent with the germline gene, which may arise from a read error. This chain joins TRBV5-1 and TRBJ1-6; 7 bases agree with TRBD1. There are 15 residues in the CDR3. Per the germline V gene, CDR1 is SGHRS and CDR2 is YFSETQ. The CDR3 protein is CASSPTGTVNSLLHF. The DNA of the CDR3 is TGCGCCAGCAGCCCTACCGGGACAGTCAATTCACTCCTCCACTTT.

The chain couples TRBV20-1 to TRBJ2-2, with D maybe TRBD2 (5 bases). This CDR3 comprises 13 residues. Germline V gene data show CDR1 as DFQATT and CDR2 as SNEGSKA (reference sequence). Between the trimmed V and J ends, which lost 3 bases and 6 bases, there was a span of 11 bases. The CDR3 nucleotides are TGCAGTGCTAGGCAGCCGGGGTCCGGGGAGCTGTTTTTT. Translating gives CSARQPGSGELFF.

This clonotype was counted a few times. The genes are TRBV5-8 and TRBJ1-1, with TRBD1 matching 7 bases. J lost 1 base, V lost 2 bases, and 8 bases had no gene match. Germline assignment: CDR1 SGHTS and CDR2 YDEGEE. CDR3 size: 16 residues. As DNA, the CDR3 is TGTGCCAGCAGCTTACTAGGACAGGTAGAGAACACTGAAGCTTTCTTT. Amino acid sequence: CASSLLGQVENTEAFF.

This clonotype was seen at least ten times. The rearrangement joins TRBV25-1 to TRBJ1-5, with a weak D call TRBD1 (5 bases). The germline V and J ends were trimmed by 3 bases and 2 bases, with 11 bases remaining between them. The CDR3 consists of 15 residues. The V gene's germline CDR1 is MGHDK and CDR2 SYGVNS. CDR3 DNA: TGTGCCAGCAGTGAGGGGGGAAGGGGCAATCAGCCCCAGCATTTT. Its translation is CASSEGGRGNQPQHF. Full variable domain (remainder filled in from reference TRBV25-1 and TRBJ1-5): EADIYQTPRYLVIGTGKKITLECSQTMGHDKMYWYQQDPGMELHLIHYSYGVNSTEKGDLSSESTVSRIRTEHFPLTLESARPSHTSQYLCASSEGGRGNQPQHFGDGTRLSIL.

This clonotype has more than one count but fewer than ten. The chain recombines TRBV19 with TRBJ1-6; 7 bases line up with TRBD1. In germline, CDR1 is LNHDA, CDR2 SQIVND (reference sequence). Trimming removed 5 bases from V and 7 bases from J; junction bases left unmatched: 8. This CDR3 region has 15 residues. CDR3 coding DNA: TGTGCCAGTAGTTCGACAGGGTTGGGGAATTCACCCCTCCACTTT. Its protein is CASSSTGLGNSPLHF.

This chain connects TRBV10-3 to TRBJ1-5, with a possible D match to TRBD1 (6 bases). From germline, CDR1 is ENHRY and CDR2 SYGVKD. There are 14 residues in the CDR3. V shed 10 bases and J shed 3 bases, with 16 bases lying between them. The CDR3: CASSRTGNNQPQHF. CDR3 coding DNA: TGTGCCAGCAGCAGAACAGGGAACAATCAGCCCCAGCATTTT.

V usage is TRBV7-2 and J usage is TRBJ1-2; TRBD1 agrees at 9 bases. CDR3 length: 15 amino acids. V gave up 5 bases and J gave up 6 bases; unmatched junction bases: 10. Germline CDR1 reads SGHTA; CDR2 reads FQGNSA. CDR3 in DNA: TGTGCCAGCAGCAGAGCCGGGACAGGGAGGGATGGCTACACCTTC. Its translation: CASSRAGTGRDGYTF.

The sample holds a few counts of this clonotype. The V gene is TRBV2, the J gene TRBJ2-5, with TRBD2 matching 11 bases. Trimming removed 4 bases from V and 2 bases from J; junction bases left unmatched: 3. Germline CDR1 is SNHLY and CDR2 is FYNNEI. The length of the CDR3 is 15 residues. The CDR3 sequence: CASSGRTSGQETQYF. CDR3 DNA: TGTGCCAGCAGTGGCCGGACTAGCGGGCAAGAGACCCAGTACTTC.